These T cell receptor beta chains were read from a single sample in a study of blood T cell repertoires in COVID-19. Assay used: immunoSEQ multiplex PCR; TCRdb lists only in-frame clones, some missing. The table has 180,000 or so clones, approximately 80% seen once. The sample was peripheral blood. The origin of the receptors is a woman between 40 and 50 years old with COVID-19, enrolled during active disease. CDR3s leave out the opening cysteine and the closing phenylalanine or tryptophan. Fields, in order: clone size, V gene, CDR3 protein. Part of the rows lack a size; the others show once, few, many or a class for expanded clones.

clone_size: -
v_call: TRBV9
cdr3_aa: ASNLRGTGVNEQF

clone_size: -
v_call: TRBV7-9
cdr3_aa: ASSGYGTSVQETQY

clone_size: -
v_call: TRBV6-5
cdr3_aa: ASSLQGTLNTEAF

clone_size: once
v_call: TRBV5-1
cdr3_aa: ASSLPGLDYGYT

clone_size: -
v_call: TRBV6-5
cdr3_aa: ASLGGGELF

clone_size: -
v_call: TRBV6-5
cdr3_aa: AAYFFDRDTEAF

clone_size: -
v_call: TRBV18
cdr3_aa: ASSPTGGGYEQY

clone_size: once
v_call: TRBV13
cdr3_aa: ASSFRDRRTDTQY

clone_size: few
v_call: TRBV5-6
cdr3_aa: ASSLIGSGSNQPQH

clone_size: many
v_call: TRBV2
cdr3_aa: ASSGVGLIEQY

clone_size: -
v_call: TRBV6-2/TRBV6-3
cdr3_aa: ASSSQQGRGLTDTQY

clone_size: -
v_call: TRBV9
cdr3_aa: ASSAGLAGDSYEQY

clone_size: once
v_call: TRBV27
cdr3_aa: ASSVGHSYGYT

clone_size: -
v_call: TRBV5-4
cdr3_aa: ASSRGWTGGLDTQY

clone_size: -
v_call: TRBV5-4
cdr3_aa: ASSLTGNPEAF

clone_size: -
v_call: TRBV5-1
cdr3_aa: ASSPRESDTQY

clone_size: -
v_call: TRBV4-1
cdr3_aa: ASSPQRGKLAATDTQY

clone_size: -
v_call: TRBV3-1/TRBV3-2
cdr3_aa: ASSQGTAARQF

clone_size: few
v_call: TRBV27
cdr3_aa: ASGQVAYGYT

clone_size: -
v_call: TRBV4-2
cdr3_aa: ASSQGSATASPLH

clone_size: -
v_call: TRBV7-2
cdr3_aa: ASSLAWEGGLQPQH

clone_size: -
v_call: TRBV19
cdr3_aa: ASSMRTGPTDTQY

clone_size: -
v_call: TRBV9
cdr3_aa: ASSAGTSGSSEQF

clone_size: -
v_call: TRBV6-5
cdr3_aa: ASSYGQRQETQY

clone_size: -
v_call: TRBV5-1
cdr3_aa: ASSLVGGPAF

clone_size: -
v_call: TRBV11-3
cdr3_aa: ASSQGGENEKLF

clone_size: -
v_call: TRBV6-5
cdr3_aa: ASSFQFQGDTEAF

clone_size: -
v_call: TRBV11-2
cdr3_aa: ASSSRGRSYNEQF

clone_size: many
v_call: TRBV10-3
cdr3_aa: AISAQGGSPLH

clone_size: -
v_call: TRBV7-3
cdr3_aa: ASSLSVNTEAF

clone_size: -
v_call: TRBV27
cdr3_aa: ASSLTAGGNQPQH

clone_size: -
v_call: TRBV9
cdr3_aa: ASSVAEAYEQY

clone_size: -
v_call: TRBV4-1
cdr3_aa: ASSLPPGTGESNTEAF

clone_size: -
v_call: TRBV5-6
cdr3_aa: ASSLTRVRDTGELF

clone_size: -
v_call: TRBV5-6
cdr3_aa: ASSLERGDIQETQY